This entry lists 7 T cell receptor beta chains sequenced from one sample in a study of blood T cell repertoires in COVID-19. The assay was immunoSEQ multiplex PCR, and TCRdb's table has in-frame clones only and misses some. This sample has 90,000 to 120,000 clones, with around four fifths found just once. Source material: peripheral blood. These receptors all come from a man between 65 and 85 years old with acute or convalescent COVID-19.

The chain combines TRBV12-3 or TRBV12-4 with TRBJ2-7; TRBD2 is a possible D gene (5 bases). This CDR3 region has 13 residues. Trimming took off 4 bases at V and 6 bases at J, with 13 bases between the two ends. CDR3 bases: TGTGCCAGCAGTTCGGGGTTTATCGGCGAGCAGTACTTC. It translates to CASSSGFIGEQYF.

This clone has a handful of counts. The chain couples TRBV12-5 to TRBJ2-7; 10 bases align to TRBD1. This CDR3 region has 18 residues. V lost 2 bases to trimming and J lost 2 bases; unmatched junction nucleotides: 12. CDR1 and CDR2 (germline): LGHNT, FRNRAP. This CDR3 is CASGLQDPPGTGAYEQYF. The DNA for the CDR3 is TGTGCTAGTGGTTTGCAAGATCCTCCCGGGACAGGGGCCTACGAGCAGTACTTC.

The gene calls are TRBV7-6 and TRBJ1-6; TRBD1 aligns across 8 bases. The trim removed 5 bases at V and 7 bases at J, leaving 7 bases unmatched. Germline CDR1 and CDR2: SGHVS and FNYEAQ. CDR3 length: 15 amino acids. In DNA, the CDR3 is TGTGCCAGCAGCCCGGACAGGGTTAGGAATTCACCCCTCCACTTT. Its translation: CASSPDRVRNSPLHF. Filled out from reference TRBV7-6 and TRBJ1-6, the complete variable domain reads GAGVSQSPRYKVTKRGQDVALRCDPISGHVSLYWYRQALGQGPEFLTYFNYEAQQDKSGLPNDRFSAERPEGSISTLTIQRTEQRDSAMYRCASSPDRVRNSPLHFGNGTRLTVT.

This sequence joins TRBV2 and TRBJ2-2, with D perhaps TRBD1 (6 bases). This CDR3 spans 15 amino acids. V lost 3 bases and J 4 bases, leaving 12 bases between the germline ends. Germline CDR1 is SNHLY and CDR2 is FYNNEI. Here the CDR3 DNA reads TGTGCCAGCAGTGATCCTAGCAGGGGCACCGGGGAGCTGTTTTTT. Encoded protein: CASSDPSRGTGELFF. The complete variable domain, with remaining parts taken from reference TRBV2 and TRBJ2-2, reads EPEVTQTPSHQVTQMGQEVILRCVPISNHLYFYWYRQILGQKVEFLVSFYNNEISEKSEIFDDQFSVERPDGSNFTLKIRSTKLEDSAMYFCASSDPSRGTGELFFGEGSRLTVL.

The table lists this clone with a few counts. The chain has TRBV14 and TRBJ2-5; 7 positions agree with TRBD2. Germline CDR1 and CDR2: SGHDN and FVKESK. J was trimmed by 4 bases and V by 0 bases; bases with no gene match: 11. The CDR3 contains 17 residues. The CDR3 DNA follows: TGTGCCAGCAGCCAAGATCGAGCGGGGATGAGGCGAGAGACCCAGTACTTC. The encoded protein is CASSQDRAGMRRETQYF. The variable domain in full, with the rest retrieved from reference TRBV14 and TRBJ2-5, is EAGVTQFPSHSVIEKGQTVTLRCDPISGHDNLYWYRRVMGKEIKFLLHFVKESKQDESGMPNNRFLAERTGGTYSTLKVQPAELEDSGVYFCASSQDRAGMRRETQYFGPGTRLLVL.

For the CDR3, the DNA is TGTGCCAGCAGCTTCCATGGGACACGCGGCTTGAACACTGAAGCTTTCTTT. Translated: CASSFHGTRGLNTEAFF. V and J are TRBV11-2 and TRBJ1-1; possibly TRBD1 for D (6 bases). Germline CDR1 SGHAT, CDR2 FQNNGV. The V gene lost 3 bases and the J gene lost 0 bases, with 17 bases spanning the gap. The CDR3 is made up of 17 amino acids.

This rearrangement joins TRBV7-2 to TRBJ1-4; perhaps TRBD1 as D (5 bases). From germline, CDR1 is SGHTA and CDR2 FQGNSA. Trimming stripped 1 base from V and 8 bases from J, with 11 bases between. The CDR3 runs to 14 residues. The CDR3 nucleotides read TGTGCCAGCAGCTTAGGGTCAGGGCAAGAAAAACTGTTTTTT. This translates into CASSLGSGQEKLFF.